Listed here are 23 T cell receptor beta chains from one sample, sequenced in a study of cytomegalovirus exposure and HLA in healthy donors. The study ran its PCR with 60 Vbeta and 13 Jbeta primers. Using immunoSEQ multiplex PCR, the repertoire was profiled, and TCRdb retains in-frame clones only, with some absent. This sample has some 150,000 clones, with 82% found just once. Sequenced input: PBMCs. The receptors stem from a woman in her 50s in good health and CMV-seropositive.

This clone was seen more than once but under ten times. The chain links TRBV7-9 to TRBJ2-7; 11 bases map to TRBD1. The length of the CDR3 is 16 residues. V gave up 3 bases and J gave up 7 bases; unmatched junction bases: 11. Germline V gives CDR1 SEHNR, CDR2 FQNEAQ (reference sequence). The chain's CDR3 is CASSFSTGQGAGEQYF. CDR3 bases: TGTGCCAGCAGCTTCTCAACAGGACAGGGGGCTGGTGAGCAGTACTTC.

The V gene is TRBV20-1, the J gene TRBJ1-1; 7 positions match TRBD1. The V gene end was trimmed by 5 bases and the J gene end by 11 bases; junction bases not matched to a gene: 8. The CDR3 sequence is 11 residues long. Germline V gives CDR1 DFQATT, CDR2 SNEGSKA (reference sequence). The CDR3, as DNA: TGCAGTGCTCAGACAGGGACACGGGCTTTCTTT. Residues: CSAQTGTRAFF.

The chain couples TRBV7-6 to TRBJ1-5; a weak D match, TRBD1 (5 bases). Germline V gene lookup returns CDR1 SGHVS and CDR2 FNYEAQ. The CDR3 runs to 14 residues. V was trimmed by 6 bases and J by 1 base, leaving 10 bases between them. The DNA for the CDR3 is TGTGCCAGCAGTGACGGGGGGAGCAATCAGCCCCAGCATTTT. Translating it yields CASSDGGSNQPQHF.

This chain uses TRBV18 with TRBJ2-5; TRBD1 matches at 7 bases. The germline gives CDR1 KGHSH, CDR2 LQKENI. Trimming took 4 bases from V and 1 from J; bases not matched to a gene: 6. The CDR3 totals 15 residues. The CDR3 loop is CASSRGQALQETQYF. As DNA, the CDR3 is TGTGCCAGCTCACGAGGACAGGCCCTCCAAGAGACCCAGTACTTC.

This clone was seen more than once but under ten times. The chain recombines TRBV4-1 with TRBJ1-2; the D is unclear. V lost 2 bases and J 8 bases, leaving 15 bases between the germline ends. The CDR3 length is 14 residues. Germline V gives CDR1 MGHRA, CDR2 YSYEKL. CDR3 DNA sequence: TGCGCCAGCAGCCAACCGGACCTTAGCGGCGGCTACACCTTC. Its translation is CASSQPDLSGGYTF.

The chain joins TRBV5-1 to TRBJ2-1; D is unresolved. The germline gives CDR1 SGHRS, CDR2 YFSETQ. V dropped 4 bases and J dropped 6 bases, with 14 bases sitting between them. This CDR3 has 14 amino acids. The CDR3 DNA sequence: TGCGCCAGCAGCAACCCCTCCGGGTTCAATGAGCAGTTCTTC. Its protein is CASSNPSGFNEQFF.

The chain uses TRBV2 and TRBJ2-7; 7 positions match TRBD1. The V gene end was trimmed by 7 bases and the J gene end by 5 bases; junction bases not matched to a gene: 8. This CDR3 region has 13 residues. Germline CDR1 and CDR2: SNHLY and FYNNEI. DNA of the CDR3: TGTGCCAGCAACCCACAGGGGACCCACGAGCAGTACTTC. This translates into CASNPQGTHEQYF.

CDR3 region: CASSSTGYGEQFF. DNA of the CDR3: TGTGCCAGCAGCTCTACGGGGTACGGTGAGCAGTTCTTC. The gene calls are TRBV5-6 and TRBJ2-1, with D perhaps TRBD2 (5 bases). The CDR3 has 13 amino acids. Trimming removed 3 bases at V and 9 bases at J, with 13 bases between. Germline lookup yields CDR1 SGHDT and CDR2 YYEEEE.

The V and J genes are TRBV7-6 and TRBJ2-3; 8 bases line up with TRBD2. V lost 5 bases to trimming and J lost 3 bases; unmatched junction nucleotides: 10. Germline V gene data show CDR1 as SGHVS and CDR2 as FNYEAQ. The CDR3 loop spans 16 amino acids. For the CDR3, the DNA is TGTGCCAGCAGCCCATCAACCGGGGGGGGTACAGATACGCAGTATTTT. This sequence encodes CASSPSTGGGTDTQYF.

V usage is TRBV27 and J usage is TRBJ2-7, with unresolved D. The germline V and J ends were trimmed by 8 bases and 2 bases, with 4 bases remaining between them. The CDR3 is 10 residues long. CDR1 MNHEY and CDR2 SMNVEV come from the germline V gene (reference sequence). CDR3 in amino acids: CASGAYEQYF. CDR3 in DNA: TGTGCCAGCGGAGCCTACGAGCAGTACTTC.

V and J are TRBV7-8 and TRBJ2-1; TRBD1 might be the D (7 bases). CDR1 and CDR2 from the germline V gene are SGHVS and FQNEAQ. The CDR3 has 13 residues. Between the trimmed V and J ends, which lost 6 bases and 7 bases, there was a span of 13 bases. This CDR3 is CASRRDRLNEQFF. CDR3 DNA: TGTGCCAGCAGGCGGGACAGACTAAATGAGCAGTTCTTC. Full variable domain (outside the CDR3, taken from reference TRBV7-8 and TRBJ2-1): GAGVSQSPRYKVAKRGQDVALRCDPISGHVSLFWYQQALGQGPEFLTYFQNEAQLDKSGLPSDRFFAERPEGSVSTLKIQRTQQEDSAVYLCASRRDRLNEQFFGPGTRLTVL.

This clone was seen a handful of times. J is TRBJ2-7 and V is TRBV13; TRBD2 matches at 8 bases. Germline CDR1 is PRHDT and CDR2 is FYEKMQ (reference sequence). The V segment lost 5 bases and the J segment 9 bases; nucleotides outside the gene matches: 6. The CDR3 is 12 amino acids. The CDR3, as DNA: TGTGCCAGCAGCCACGGGGGGGGTGTGCAGTACTTC. Translation: CASSHGGGVQYF.

V gene TRBV19 combines with J gene TRBJ2-1, with D possibly being TRBD1 (6 bases). The CDR3 loop spans 13 amino acids. V gave up 3 bases and J gave up 12 bases, with 15 bases separating them. Germline V gene sequence: CDR1 LNHDA, CDR2 SQIVND (reference sequence). CDR3 nucleotides: TGTGCCAGTAGTATTTCCAGGGGCGAAGGGCAGTTCTTC. Encoded protein: CASSISRGEGQFF. The full variable domain, completed using reference TRBV19 and TRBJ2-1, is DGGITQSPKYLFRKEGQNVTLSCEQNLNHDAMYWYRQDPGQGLRLIYYSQIVNDFQKGDIAEGYSVSREKKESFPLTVTSAQKNPTAFYLCASSISRGEGQFFGPGTRLTVL.

The chain carries TRBV10-3 and TRBJ1-6; D remains ambiguous. The CDR3 has 13 amino acids. Between the trimmed V and J ends, which lost 4 bases and 10 bases, there was a span of 11 bases. Germline-derived CDR1 and CDR2 are ENHRY and SYGVKD. CDR3 residues: CAISGGRGSPLHF. The CDR3 nucleotides read TGTGCCATCAGTGGGGGTCGGGGATCACCCCTCCACTTT.

The rearrangement joins TRBV4-1 to TRBJ2-3; the match to TRBD2 covers 11 bases. The J segment lost 3 bases and the V segment lost 3 bases, leaving 8 bases of the junction unmatched. The CDR3 runs 17 residues. The V gene's germline CDR1 is MGHRA and CDR2 YSYEKL. The DNA for the CDR3 is TGCGCCAGCAGCCATACGGCCCGACTAGCGGGGACAGATACGCAGTATTTT. It is translated as CASSHTARLAGTDTQYF.

The rearrangement joins TRBV29-1 to TRBJ2-4; D may be TRBD1 (5 bases). CDR1 is SQVTM and CDR2 is ANQGSEA in the germline V gene. Trimming left V 5 bases short and J 7 bases short, with 9 bases between. CDR3 size: 11 residues. CDR3 region: CSVYRGNIQYF. The CDR3 coding sequence is TGCAGCGTTTATAGGGGTAACATTCAGTACTTC.

This chain uses TRBV15 with TRBJ2-2, with 12 bases that match TRBD2. After removal of 0 bases from V and 8 bases from J, the junction contained 7 bases not matched to a gene. The CDR3 has 17 amino acids. The germline V gene has CDR1 LNHNV and CDR2 YYDKDF (reference sequence). CDR3 protein: CATSRESSGGARGELFF. In DNA, the CDR3 is TGTGCCACCAGCAGAGAATCTAGCGGGGGGGCCCGAGGGGAGCTGTTTTTT.

This sequence joins TRBV5-4 and TRBJ2-7, with 7 bases identical to TRBD1. V lost 3 bases and J lost 2; bases outside the gene matches: 2. The CDR3 covers 13 residues. Germline CDR1 is SGHNT and CDR2 is YYREEE (reference sequence). CDR3 sequence (DNA): TGTGCCAGCAGCTGGGACAGTACCTACGAGCAGTACTTC. This sequence encodes CASSWDSTYEQYF.

The V gene is TRBV7-8, the J gene TRBJ1-5; D not certain. CDR3 length equals 13 residues. The V end was cut by 2 bases, the J end by 8 bases, with 10 bases between. Germline CDR1 and CDR2: SGHVS and FQNEAQ. The CDR3 loop is CASSLNTREPQHF. The CDR3 DNA follows: TGTGCCAGCAGCTTAAACACTAGGGAGCCCCAGCATTTT.

This sequence joins TRBV15 and TRBJ2-3, with 10 bases lining up with TRBD2. CDR3 length: 16 amino acids. The germline V gene has CDR1 LNHNV and CDR2 YYDKDF (reference sequence). J lost 2 bases, V lost 4 bases, and 6 bases had no gene match. The CDR3 DNA reads as TGTGCCACCAGCACTACGACTAGCGGGCTCACAGATACGCAGTATTTT. This gives the protein CATSTTTSGLTDTQYF.

The genes are TRBV6-5 and TRBJ2-5, with 8 bases fitting TRBD2. The CDR3 is made up of 13 amino acids. The trim removed 6 bases at V and 5 bases at J, leaving 5 bases unmatched. CDR1 is MNHEY, CDR2 SVGAGI, per germline. The CDR3 here is CASRKAGVETQYF. The CDR3 DNA reads as TGTGCCAGCAGGAAAGCGGGGGTGGAGACCCAGTACTTC.

This chain joins TRBV6-5 and TRBJ1-4; D perhaps matches TRBD1 (5 bases). V was pared by 0 bases and J by 10 bases, with 12 bases between. The CDR3 covers 14 residues. Germline V lookup: CDR1 MNHEY, CDR2 SVGAGI. Here the CDR3 DNA reads TGTGCCAGCAGTTACTCCCAGGGTCAGGGAAAACTGTTTTTT. It codes for CASSYSQGQGKLFF.

This chain links TRBV7-2 with TRBJ1-6, with D perhaps matching TRBD1 (5 bases). The CDR3 consists of 13 residues. V lost 1 base and J lost 7, with 5 bases in between. Per germline, CDR1 SGHTA and CDR2 FQGNSA. The CDR3 DNA reads as TGTGCCAGCAGCTTAGGGACAAATTCACCCCTCCACTTT. Residues: CASSLGTNSPLHF.